This T cell receptor beta chain was retrieved from a study of blood T cell repertoires in COVID-19. This clone was detected a few times. The identical CDR3 is also encoded by other nucleotide sequences in the sample. Participants reported their clinical history, and cohort assignment relied on those reports. Trimming took 3 bases from V and 2 from J, leaving 6 bases between them. CDR1 SGHDT and CDR2 YYEEEE come from the germline V gene. CDR3 length: 14 residues. Sequenced by immunoSEQ multiplex PCR; TCRdb stores in-frame clones only, minus some. Among some 400,000 clones listed, 80% to 90% were seen once.

Sample: PBMCs or T cells enriched from blood (not recorded which). This chain uses TRBV5-6 with TRBJ2-6; D ambiguous. This TCR came from a man under 40 who had recovered from COVID-19. CDR3 amino acids: CASSSPPGANVLTF. The CDR3 DNA follows: TGTGCCAGCAGCTCTCCCCCTGGGGCCAACGTCCTGACTTTC.